The 27 T cell receptor beta chains given below trace back to one sample, sequenced in a study of T-cell memory formation after mild COVID-19. TCRdb re-called the 5' RACE reads with MiXCR, one entry per CDR3 protein. This sample has under 300,000 distinct CDR3 sequences; 8.5% to 9.5% occur once, and the top ten carry 20% to 25%. Material for sequencing was PBMCs or a T cell subset sorted from them (not recorded which). Every receptor here comes from a man aged 18 to 30 who had mild COVID-19 (a few samples of this study predate the infection). Cell type and time point are not known.

This clonotype was seen ten or more times. J is TRBJ2-1 and V is TRBV19; TRBD1 is a possible D gene (6 bases). Trimming took off 5 bases at V and 3 bases at J, with 14 bases between the two ends. Germline-derived CDR1 and CDR2 are LNHDA and SQIVND (reference sequence). The CDR3 is 15 residues long. The CDR3 DNA reads as TGTGCCAGTAGTGCCACATCAGGGGACTACAATGAGCAGTTCTTC. Protein sequence: CASSATSGDYNEQFF.

This clonotype came up a few times. J is TRBJ1-5 and V is TRBV28; D not resolved. This CDR3 has 15 amino acids. The V and J ends lost 8 bases and 2 bases respectively, with 16 bases between them. Germline-derived CDR1 and CDR2 are MDHEN and SYDVKM. The CDR3: CASRSTGFGNQPQHF. The CDR3 DNA reads as TGTGCCAGCCGCTCCACGGGGTTCGGCAATCAGCCCCAGCATTTT.

V and J are TRBV4-3 and TRBJ2-3; D gene uncertain. V lost 5 bases, J lost 3 bases, and 12 bases lay in between. Germline lookup yields CDR1 LGHNA and CDR2 YSLEER. This CDR3 is built from 14 residues. This CDR3 reads CASSLRTATDTQYF. CDR3 sequence (DNA): TGCGCCAGCAGCTTAAGGACGGCGACAGATACGCAGTATTTT.

This clonotype has only a few counts. The V and J genes are TRBV7-2 and TRBJ2-3, with D unresolved. Germline CDR1 and CDR2: SGHTA and FQGNSA. The CDR3 is made up of 14 amino acids. V gave up 5 bases and J gave up 3 bases, with 12 bases separating them. CDR3 region: CASSPTTSTDTQYF. The CDR3, as DNA: TGTGCCAGCAGCCCCACGACGTCGACAGATACGCAGTATTTT.

V usage is TRBV6-6 and J usage is TRBJ2-5; D uncertain. Germline V lookup: CDR1 MNHNY, CDR2 SVGAGI (reference sequence). Trimming removed 8 bases from V and 4 bases from J, with 5 bases in between. The CDR3 runs 10 residues. The CDR3 sequence is CASLGETQYF. CDR3 bases: TGTGCCAGCCTCGGAGAGACCCAGTACTTC.

The sample holds a few counts of this clonotype. The V gene is TRBV5-1, the J gene TRBJ1-5; D gene unclear. Germline V CDR1 and CDR2: SGHRS, YFSETQ. The CDR3 has 15 amino acids. V was cut by 5 bases and J by 3 bases, with 15 bases left in between. CDR3 in amino acids: CASRYGVGDNQPQHF. CDR3 nucleotide sequence: TGCGCCAGCAGATACGGGGTTGGGGACAATCAGCCCCAGCATTTT.

The chain employs TRBV7-9 and TRBJ1-2, with a weak D call TRBD1 (5 bases). In germline, CDR1 is SEHNR, CDR2 FQNEAQ (reference sequence). The germline V and J ends were trimmed by 4 bases and 3 bases, with 12 bases remaining between them. This CDR3 region has 14 residues. The CDR3 is CASSSASGHYGYTF. CDR3 coding DNA: TGTGCCAGCAGCTCCGCCTCGGGACACTATGGCTACACCTTC.

This clonotype was seen many times. This chain uses TRBV2 with TRBJ1-2, with D unclear. The CDR3 loop spans 11 amino acids. Trimming pared 8 bases from V and 1 base from J, leaving 5 bases between. CDR1 is SNHLY, CDR2 FYNNEI, per germline. CDR3 sequence (DNA): TGTGCCAGCGCCGTTAACTATGGCTACACCTTC. Protein: CASAVNYGYTF.

This clonotype showed up just a few times. For the CDR3, the DNA is TGTGCCAGCAGCCAATCGGGCAGGAACACCGGGGAGCTGTTTTTT. Residues: CASSQSGRNTGELFF. V is TRBV7-2 and J is TRBJ2-2; D remains unclear. CDR3 length equals 15 residues. Trimming shortened V by 5 bases and J by 1 base, and 11 bases separated the two germline ends. The germline gives CDR1 SGHTA, CDR2 FQGNSA.

This clonotype was found many times. The V call is TRBV5-1, the J call TRBJ2-2, with D possibly TRBD2 on 6 matching bases. There are 15 residues in the CDR3. Germline V gene sequence: CDR1 SGHRS, CDR2 YFSETQ. The germline V and J ends were trimmed by 4 bases and 5 bases, with 15 bases remaining between them. Here the CDR3 reads CASSLRRDGTGELFF. The CDR3 DNA follows: TGCGCCAGCAGCCTAAGGAGGGATGGTACCGGGGAGCTGTTTTTT.

This clonotype has ten or more counts. The chain joins TRBV21-1 to TRBJ2-5; the table's D call of TRBD2 was not tested on the DNA. TRBV21-1 counts as a pseudogene. The CDR3 is 16 amino acids. The CDR3 DNA sequence: TGTGCCAGCAGCAATTGGGCCCTGGGCGGCTCGGGGACCCAGTACTTC. It codes for CASSNWALGGSGTQYF.

This clonotype was recorded a few times. The chain recombines TRBV12-3 or TRBV12-4 with TRBJ2-5; D is perhaps TRBD2 (7 bases). V was pared by 3 bases and J by 5 bases, with 16 bases between. The CDR3 is 15 residues long. CDR3: CASSLWGGRRETQYF. The CDR3 DNA reads TGTGCCAGCAGTTTGTGGGGGGGCCGGAGGGAGACCCAGTACTTC.

The V and J genes are TRBV5-1 and TRBJ2-2; D is possibly TRBD1 (6 bases). Trimming removed 2 bases from V and 6 bases from J, with 8 bases in between. The length of the CDR3 is 13 residues. The germline gives CDR1 SGHRS, CDR2 YFSETQ. CDR3 DNA: TGCGCCAGCAGCTTCCAGGGGTCCGGGGAGCTGTTTTTT. Encoded protein: CASSFQGSGELFF.

V usage is TRBV4-1 and J usage is TRBJ2-2, with 7 bases that match TRBD2. Per germline, CDR1 MGHRA and CDR2 YSYEKL. The CDR3 contains 16 residues. With 3 bases clipped from V and 8 bases from J, the junction kept 12 bases outside the gene matches. The CDR3 DNA sequence: TGCGCCAGCAGCCAGTCCTGGGGGGGAAGTATGGGGGAGCTGTTTTTT. Its protein is CASSQSWGGSMGELFF.

This clonotype was recorded a few times. V gene TRBV6-6 combines with J gene TRBJ2-3; perhaps TRBD2 as D (5 bases). The CDR3 runs to 12 residues. CDR1 and CDR2 from the germline V gene are MNHNY and SVGAGI (reference sequence). Trimming removed 7 bases at V and 6 bases at J, with 11 bases between. CDR3 sequence reads: CASTQLADTQYF. For the CDR3, the DNA is TGTGCCAGCACCCAGTTAGCGGATACGCAGTATTTT.

This clonotype turned up a few times. The chain employs TRBV4-2 and TRBJ2-5, with D uncertain. CDR3 length: 14 residues. Germline V gene data show CDR1 as LGHNA and CDR2 as YNFKEQ. The V gene lost 0 bases and the J gene lost 5 bases, with 10 bases spanning the gap. This chain's CDR3 is CASSQDPGYETQYF. The CDR3 region has the DNA TGTGCCAGCAGCCAAGATCCCGGGTATGAGACCCAGTACTTC.

The chain recombines TRBV7-9 with TRBJ2-7; D is undetermined. CDR3 length: 13 residues. V gave up 4 bases and J gave up 9 bases, with 16 bases separating them. Germline assignment: CDR1 SEHNR and CDR2 FQNEAQ (reference sequence). The CDR3 is CASSSGPQIGQYF. CDR3 bases: TGTGCCAGCAGCTCCGGGCCCCAAATCGGGCAGTACTTC.

Many counts were recorded for this clonotype. V gene TRBV29-1 combines with J gene TRBJ2-5, with D possibly TRBD2 on 6 matching bases. Trimming removed 5 bases from V and 5 bases from J, with 15 bases in between. There are 13 residues in the CDR3. The germline V gene encodes CDR1 SQVTM and CDR2 ANQGSEA. CDR3 loop: CSVPGVGAETQYF. The CDR3 nucleotides read TGCAGCGTTCCGGGAGTAGGGGCGGAGACCCAGTACTTC.

In its sample, this clonotype was seen a few times. The chain combines TRBV5-6 with TRBJ1-1, with D possibly being TRBD1 (6 bases). The CDR3 loop spans 18 amino acids. Trimming removed 5 bases at V and 5 bases at J, with 28 bases between. Germline V gene data show CDR1 as SGHDT and CDR2 as YYEEEE. Here the CDR3 DNA reads TGTGCCAGCAGTCGGACGGTTGCGGGGGCCGGCGGGAGGACTGAAGCTTTCTTT. Protein sequence: CASSRTVAGAGGRTEAFF.

The sample holds a few counts of this clonotype. The chain links TRBV5-1 to TRBJ2-7, with 10 bases matching TRBD2. This CDR3 region has 15 residues. The germline V gene has CDR1 SGHRS and CDR2 YFSETQ. J gave up 3 bases and V 3 bases, and 6 bases lay outside the gene matches. CDR3: CASSYQRGGDYEQYF. CDR3 in DNA: TGCGCCAGCAGCTATCAGCGGGGGGGAGACTACGAGCAGTACTTC. Drawing the rest from reference TRBV5-1 and TRBJ2-7, the complete variable domain is KAGVTQTPRYLIKTRGQQVTLSCSPISGHRSVSWYQQTPGQGLQFLFEYFSETQRNKGNFPGRFSGRQFSNSRSEMNVSTLELGDSALYLCASSYQRGGDYEQYFGPGTRLTVT.

This clonotype came up a few times. V is TRBV13 and J is TRBJ2-5; D is possibly TRBD2 (6 bases). Germline V lookup: CDR1 PRHDT, CDR2 FYEKMQ (reference sequence). Trimming took off 5 bases at V and 1 base at J, with 17 bases between the two ends. This CDR3 region has 16 residues. Written as DNA, the CDR3 is TGTGCCAGCAGCGCCTCCTTGGGCGGGGTCCAAGAGACCCAGTACTTC. This translates into CASSASLGGVQETQYF.

The chain links TRBV9 to TRBJ2-3, with TRBD2 matching over 13 bases. Germline CDR1 is SGDLS and CDR2 is YYNGEE. The trim removed 0 bases at V and 2 bases at J, leaving 6 bases unmatched. CDR3 length equals 18 residues. Here the CDR3 DNA reads TGTGCCAGCAGCGTAGGCTCACTAGCGGGGGGGGTCACAGATACGCAGTATTTT. Translating gives CASSVGSLAGGVTDTQYF.

The CDR3: CASSLGDYTWNEQFF. As DNA, the CDR3 is TGTGCCAGCAGCTTAGGGGACTACACATGGAATGAGCAGTTCTTC. This sequence joins TRBV11-2 and TRBJ2-1, with 7 bases fitting TRBD2. The CDR3 totals 15 residues. Germline V lookup: CDR1 SGHAT, CDR2 FQNNGV. V dropped 1 base and J dropped 7; count of bases not matched to a gene: 7.

This clonotype appeared a few times. The V gene is TRBV11-2, the J gene TRBJ2-1, with 15 bases that match TRBD2. This CDR3 has 16 amino acids. After removal of 4 bases from V and 6 bases from J, the junction contained 4 bases not matched to a gene. Germline-derived CDR1 and CDR2 are SGHAT and FQNNGV. The CDR3 sequence: CASSYRGLAGGNEQFF. As DNA, the CDR3 is TGTGCCAGCAGCTATCGGGGACTAGCGGGGGGCAATGAGCAGTTCTTC.

A remark on this clonotype: Its ends do not fully match the called genes, so a read error is possible. The chain has TRBV10-3 and TRBJ1-3; D unresolved. The CDR3 sequence is 15 residues long. Germline values: CDR1 ENHRY, CDR2 SYGVKD. The CDR3 DNA is TGTGCCATCAGTGATACCGACATTCCTGGAAACACCATGTATTTT. Amino acid sequence: CAISDTDIPGNTMYF.

This clonotype was picked up a small number of times. The rearrangement links TRBV7-2 to TRBJ2-2, with TRBD1 identical over 9 bases. The CDR3 totals 15 residues. The V segment lost 2 bases and the J segment 6 bases; nucleotides outside the gene matches: 4. CDR1 is SGHTA and CDR2 is FQGNSA in the germline V gene. The CDR3 region is CASSLRDRVPGELFF. DNA of the CDR3: TGTGCCAGCAGCTTACGGGACAGGGTCCCCGGGGAGCTGTTTTTT.

This clonotype came up a few times. The J gene is TRBJ2-3, the V gene TRBV7-2, with TRBD2 matching over 8 bases. J was trimmed by 4 bases and V by 5 bases; bases with no gene match: 8. The germline V gene encodes CDR1 SGHTA and CDR2 FQGNSA. The CDR3 length is 15 residues. Written as DNA, the CDR3 is TGTGCCAGCAGCCGAAGGACGGGGGGGGCAGATACGCAGTATTTT. Residues: CASSRRTGGADTQYF.